This T cell receptor (beta chain) was obtained from a study of T cells expressing NK-cell markers. Study-level background: Sequencing covered eight donors, seven HCMV-seropositive and one seronegative.

Reprocessing the 5' RACE reads, TCRdb reports a single entry for every CDR3 protein and omits DNA. The sample shows 350,000 to 400,000 distinct CDR3 sequences, and roughly 10% sits with its ten largest clones. On this clonotype: Its cognate antigen is unknown.

Per germline, CDR1 DFQATT and CDR2 SNEGSKA (reference sequence). The CDR3 has 19 residues. General study findings and limits: It remained uncertain whether the expanded NKG2C+ T cell clones were specific for HCMV antigens.

Sequenced sample: blood T cells: a sorted CD56 or NKG2C T cell subset, CD4+ or CD8+ T cells, or bulk PBMC T cells (not recorded which). V is TRBV20-1 and J is TRBJ2-1; TCRdb returns TRBD2, unconfirmable since there is no DNA. This receptor was identified in a woman in her forties or fifties in good health. The CDR3 loop reads CSARAPLGTSGSRFNEQFF.